Presented here are 4 T cell receptor beta chains from one specimen sequenced in a study of blood T cell repertoires in COVID-19 (dated by TCRdb to about 2020). Library construction relied on the immunoSEQ multiplex PCR assay. Drawn from immuneACCESS, this table holds only the in-frame rearrangements with V and J called that TCRdb kept. Clones are partly lost; checked studies trace under half to an unresolved V gene and leave the rest unexplained. Here the sample has approximately 170,000 clones; 88% occur a single time. The top ten constitute approximately 9% of the sample. Sequenced input: PBMCs or T cells enriched from blood (not recorded which). These TCRs come from a woman in her late teens or twenties who had recovered from COVID-19.

J is TRBJ1-2 and V is TRBV2; TRBD1 is a possible D gene (6 bases). The germline CDR1 and CDR2 sequences are SNHLY and FYNNEI. The CDR3 has 14 residues. The germline V and J ends were trimmed by 0 bases and 5 bases, with 10 bases remaining between them. The CDR3 DNA reads as TGTGCCAGCAGTGAAGCGGGGACAACTTATGGCTACACCTTC. Amino acid sequence: CASSEAGTTYGYTF.

This clone was counted a few times. The V gene is TRBV29-1, the J gene TRBJ1-3; possible D gene TRBD1, 6 bases. The germline V gene has CDR1 SQVTM and CDR2 ANQGSEA. This CDR3 contains 12 residues. Between the trimmed V and J ends, which lost 5 bases and 5 bases, there was a span of 10 bases. CDR3 coding DNA: TGCAGCGTTAGGGGGACCCGAAACACCATATATTTT. It codes for CSVRGTRNTIYF.

V and J are TRBV6-4 and TRBJ2-1, with a weak D call TRBD2 (6 bases). Trimming pared 4 bases from V and 4 bases from J, leaving 11 bases between. The CDR3 has 14 amino acids. CDR1 and CDR2 (germline): MRHNA, SNTAGT. In nucleotides, the CDR3 is TGTGCCAGCAGTGTTTCAGGAGGGTACAATGAGCAGTTCTTC. Translation gives CASSVSGGYNEQFF.

The gene calls are TRBV5-8 and TRBJ1-1; perhaps TRBD1 as D (5 bases). V was clipped by 1 base and J by 5 bases, with 6 bases between them. The CDR3 consists of 12 residues. Germline V CDR1 and CDR2: SGHTS, YDEGEE. The CDR3 DNA is TGTGCCAGCAGCTTGTCAGGGACTGAAGCTTTCTTT. Its translation is CASSLSGTEAFF.